Sequencing of this T cell receptor beta chain was carried out in a study of identical twins. This clonotype has only a few counts. Its antigen remains unknown. cDNA carried unique molecular identifiers, and a universal primer site was added by template switching. TCRdb itself ran the 5' RACE reads through MiXCR, one entry per CDR3 protein. The sample lists roughly 470,000 distinct CDR3 sequences, roughly an eighth occurring once. Study results and caveats: Twins' excess sharing was less marked for out-of-frame beta sequences. Conclusions were drawn cross-sectionally by statistical analysis, without following the same donors.

The CDR3 extends over 14 amino acids. V lost 5 bases, J lost 0 bases, and 8 bases lay in between. This same sample was also part of a study on yellow fever vaccine responses in identical twins.

The V call is TRBV12-3 or TRBV12-4, the J call TRBJ1-3; D is unresolved. The specimen was CD4+ T cells sorted from blood. The sequence derives from a woman younger than 30 in good health. The CDR3 nucleotides are TGTGCCAGCAGTACGAAAGACTCTGGAAACACCATATATTTT. It specifies CASSTKDSGNTIYF.